This TCR beta chain was documented in a study of blood T cell repertoires in COVID-19. Study at large: COVID-19 samples from acute and convalescent phases originated in the United States, Italy and Spain. Sample material is recorded as cDNA or gDNA derived from T cells, B-cell-depleted T cells, or PBMCs.

By sample fraction, this clone is medium-sized. Germline V CDR1 and CDR2: MNHEY, SMNVEV (reference sequence). V lost 6 bases and J 8 bases, leaving 19 bases between the germline ends. The CDR3 covers 14 residues. Original data processing: Reference gene primer amplification gave nucleated cell count estimates. Profiling relied on immunoSEQ multiplex PCR, and the TCRdb table lists in-frame clones only, not all of them. V, J and clone size were drawn from that table, and D and trimming were deduced from the DNA. The sample includes around 120,000 clones, approximately 62% of them seen just once. Sequences were obtained from peripheral blood. The TCR was taken from a man aged 80 or over with acute or convalescent COVID-19. J is TRBJ1-2 and V is TRBV27, with TRBD1 as a possible D gene (5 bases). The CDR3 DNA is TGTGCCAGCAGCCGGAGACAGCACCTTACGGGCTACACCTTC. This gives the protein CASSRRQHLTGYTF.